This T cell receptor (beta chain) derives from a study of T cell changes during pregnancy in multiple sclerosis. Produced via immunoSEQ multiplex PCR; TCRdb's table is partial and in-frame only. The sample yields 40,000 to 45,000 clones, 85% to 90% seen once. The CDR3 has 18 residues. The V end lost 1 base, the J end lost 6 bases, and 22 bases lay between the germline ends. Germline V gene lookup returns CDR1 MGHRA and CDR2 YSYEKL. This material consisted of CD4+ T cells from peripheral blood mononuclear cells, taken in the first trimester of pregnancy. The rearrangement joins TRBV4-1 to TRBJ2-1; D might be TRBD1 (5 bases). The TCR comes from a female donor with multiple sclerosis, enrolled in a pregnancy study. DNA of the CDR3: TGCGCCAGCAGCCAAGTGGACATGGGGTTTCGTCTGTCCAATGAGCAGTTCTTC. Its translation is CASSQVDMGFRLSNEQFF.